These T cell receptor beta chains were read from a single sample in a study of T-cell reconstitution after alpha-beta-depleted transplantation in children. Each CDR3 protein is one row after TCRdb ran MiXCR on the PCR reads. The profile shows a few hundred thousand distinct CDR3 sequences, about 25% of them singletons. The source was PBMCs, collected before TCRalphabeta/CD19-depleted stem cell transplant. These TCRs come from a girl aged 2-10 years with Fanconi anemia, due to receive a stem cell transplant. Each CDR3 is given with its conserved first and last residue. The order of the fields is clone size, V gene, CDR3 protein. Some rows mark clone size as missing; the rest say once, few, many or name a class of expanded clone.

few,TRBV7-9,CASSSDRGPDTQYF
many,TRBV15,CATSRDSGRYEQYF
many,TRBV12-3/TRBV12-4,CASSPWSSGDGDTQYF
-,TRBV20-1,CSASPGNNQPQHF
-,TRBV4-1,CASSQDQMGYEQYF
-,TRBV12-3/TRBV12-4,CASSLARPGILGTGELFF
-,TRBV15,CATSVTGGVSEAFF
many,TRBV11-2,CASSLEGYPVLNNEKLFF
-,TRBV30,CAWSFGLAGLAEQFF
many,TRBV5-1,CASSHSGGTFYEQYF
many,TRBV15,CATSKWVTDTQYF
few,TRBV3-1,CASSGPGLQFF
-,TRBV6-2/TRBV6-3,CASSYSLWGGSGGAGTGELFF
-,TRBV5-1,CASNEQGTLTSTDTQYF
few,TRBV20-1,CSARVEPTRPSYEQYF
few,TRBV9,CASSVGTSGGADNEQFF
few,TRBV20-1,CSARGSGYYEQYF
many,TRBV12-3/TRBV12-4,CASSGQGVQPQHF
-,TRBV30,CAWSRGQGGSTQHF
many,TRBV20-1,CSARGDRASGANVLTF
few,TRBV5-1,CASSLGTGDWETQYF
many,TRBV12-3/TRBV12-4,CASSLARQNYNSPLHF
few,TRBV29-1,CSVARQDLYGYTF
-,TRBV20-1,CSASLLRIGDTQYF
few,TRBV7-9,CASSLDPGLAYNEQFF
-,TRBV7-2,CASSPGRGVTEAFF
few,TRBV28,CASSLAGLATNEQFF
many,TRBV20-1,CSAHPSGAYNEQFF
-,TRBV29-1,CSVDRTARALAGPSSYNEQFF
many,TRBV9,CASSAHVTAVAYEQYF
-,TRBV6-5,CASSSRAGNTDTQYF
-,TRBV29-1,CSVAQGLGYEQYF
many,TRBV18,CASSPRYLGSEQFF
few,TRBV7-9,CASSLGSAVEQPQHF
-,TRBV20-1,CSAARDLTNTGELFF
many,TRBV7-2,CASSWPEADTQYF
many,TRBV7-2,CASSSTPNTGELFF
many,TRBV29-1,CSTSGPQETQYF
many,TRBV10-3,CANPGLRQETQYF
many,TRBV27,CASSLVTGSDTGELFF
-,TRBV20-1,CSVAGGLGPATFPYEQYF
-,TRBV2,CASSVAKPLHF
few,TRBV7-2,CASSLARSSGNTGELFF
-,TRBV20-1,CSARDPPFGTSAYNEQFF
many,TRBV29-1,CSATSHMATTTDTQYF
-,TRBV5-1,CASSLVVGSRAGDSYEQYF
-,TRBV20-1,CSARDRDRFEAFF
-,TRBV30,CAWSVRLADYEQYF